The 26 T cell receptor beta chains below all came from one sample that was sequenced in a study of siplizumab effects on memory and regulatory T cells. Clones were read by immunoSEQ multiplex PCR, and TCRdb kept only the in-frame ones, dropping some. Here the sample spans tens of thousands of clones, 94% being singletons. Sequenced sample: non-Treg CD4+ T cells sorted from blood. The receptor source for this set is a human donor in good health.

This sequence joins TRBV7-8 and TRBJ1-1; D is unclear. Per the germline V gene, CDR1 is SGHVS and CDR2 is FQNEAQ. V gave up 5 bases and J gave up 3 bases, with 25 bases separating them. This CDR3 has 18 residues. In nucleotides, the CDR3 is TGTGCCAGCAGCCCAATGGGTGGAAGTCGAAAGGGCGACACTGAAGCTTTCTTT. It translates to CASSPMGGSRKGDTEAFF.

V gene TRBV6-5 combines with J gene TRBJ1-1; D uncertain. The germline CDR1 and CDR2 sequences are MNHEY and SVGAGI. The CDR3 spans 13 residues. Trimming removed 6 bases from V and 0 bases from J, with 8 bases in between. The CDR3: CASRLDMNTEAFF. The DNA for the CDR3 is TGTGCCAGCAGATTAGACATGAACACTGAAGCTTTCTTT.

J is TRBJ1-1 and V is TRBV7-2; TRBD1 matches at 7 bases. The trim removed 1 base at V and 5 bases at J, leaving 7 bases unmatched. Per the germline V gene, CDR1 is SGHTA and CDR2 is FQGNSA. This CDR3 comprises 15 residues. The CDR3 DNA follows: TGTGCCAGCAGCTTAGAGGGAGGGGGCCTAACTGAAGCTTTCTTT. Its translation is CASSLEGGGLTEAFF. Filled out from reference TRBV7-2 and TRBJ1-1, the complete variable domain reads GAGVSQSPSNKVTEKGKDVELRCDPISGHTALYWYRQSLGQGLEFLIYFQGNSAPDKSGLPSDRFSAERTGGSVSTLTIQRTQQEDSAVYLCASSLEGGGLTEAFFGQGTRLTVV.

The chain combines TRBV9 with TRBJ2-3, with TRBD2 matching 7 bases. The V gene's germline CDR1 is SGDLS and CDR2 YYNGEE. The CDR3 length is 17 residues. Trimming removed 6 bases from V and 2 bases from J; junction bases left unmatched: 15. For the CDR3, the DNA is TGTGCCAGCACCAGAGGAAGCGGGATAGACCACACAGATACGCAGTATTTT. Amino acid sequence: CASTRGSGIDHTDTQYF.

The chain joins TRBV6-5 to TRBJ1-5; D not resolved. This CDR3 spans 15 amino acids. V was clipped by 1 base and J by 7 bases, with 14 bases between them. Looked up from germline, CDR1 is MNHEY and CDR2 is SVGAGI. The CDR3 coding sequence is TGTGCCAGCAGTTACTTAAGGGAACAACGGCAGCCCCAGCATTTT. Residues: CASSYLREQRQPQHF.

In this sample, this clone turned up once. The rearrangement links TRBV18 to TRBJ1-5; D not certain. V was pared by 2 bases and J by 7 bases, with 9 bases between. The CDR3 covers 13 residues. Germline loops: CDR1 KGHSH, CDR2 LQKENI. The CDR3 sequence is CASSPGEGQPQHF. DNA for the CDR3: TGTGCCAGCTCACCAGGGGAAGGCCAGCCCCAGCATTTT.

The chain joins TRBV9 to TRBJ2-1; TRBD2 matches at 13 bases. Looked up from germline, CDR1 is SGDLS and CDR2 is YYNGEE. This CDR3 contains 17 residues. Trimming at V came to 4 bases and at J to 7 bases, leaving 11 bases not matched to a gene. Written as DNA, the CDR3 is TGTGCCAGCAGCTCAAGACTAGCGGGGGGCCTAGGGAATGAGCAGTTCTTC. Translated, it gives CASSSRLAGGLGNEQFF.

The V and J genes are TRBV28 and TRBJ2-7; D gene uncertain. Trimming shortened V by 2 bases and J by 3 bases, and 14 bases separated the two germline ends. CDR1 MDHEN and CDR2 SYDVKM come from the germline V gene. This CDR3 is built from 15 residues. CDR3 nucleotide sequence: TGTGCCAGCAGTTTAGCTTCTGTGTCGTTCTACGAGCAGTACTTC. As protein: CASSLASVSFYEQYF.

The CDR3, as DNA: TGTGCCAGCAGCTCATGGACAGGGATGGGCTGGGCGCAGTATTTT. This gives the protein CASSSWTGMGWAQYF. The chain uses TRBV11-3 and TRBJ2-3; 8 nucleotides line up with TRBD1. Germline V gene sequence: CDR1 SGHNT, CDR2 YENEEA. Trimming at V came to 4 bases and at J to 10 bases, leaving 13 bases not matched to a gene. CDR3 length: 15 residues.

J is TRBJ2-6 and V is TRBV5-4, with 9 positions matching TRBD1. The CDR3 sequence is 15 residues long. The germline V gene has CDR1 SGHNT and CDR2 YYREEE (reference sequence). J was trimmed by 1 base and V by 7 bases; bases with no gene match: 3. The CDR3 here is CASGTGQSGANVLTF. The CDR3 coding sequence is TGTGCCAGCGGGACAGGGCAATCTGGGGCCAACGTCCTGACTTTC. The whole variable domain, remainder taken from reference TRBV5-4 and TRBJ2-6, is ETGVTQSPTHLIKTRGQQVTLRCSSQSGHNTVSWYQQALGQGPQFIFQYYREEENGRGNFPPRFSGLQFPNYSSELNVNALELDDSALYLCASGTGQSGANVLTFGAGSRLTVL.

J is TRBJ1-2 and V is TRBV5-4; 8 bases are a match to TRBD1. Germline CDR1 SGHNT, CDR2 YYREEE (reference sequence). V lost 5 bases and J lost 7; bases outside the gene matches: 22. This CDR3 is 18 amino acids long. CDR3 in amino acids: CASSRAGGQGAGWAGYTF. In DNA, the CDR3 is TGTGCCAGCAGTCGCGCGGGAGGGCAGGGGGCAGGCTGGGCTGGCTACACCTTC. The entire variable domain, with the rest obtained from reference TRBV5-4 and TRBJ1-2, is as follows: ETGVTQSPTHLIKTRGQQVTLRCSSQSGHNTVSWYQQALGQGPQFIFQYYREEENGRGNFPPRFSGLQFPNYSSELNVNALELDDSALYLCASSRAGGQGAGWAGYTFGSGTRLTVV.

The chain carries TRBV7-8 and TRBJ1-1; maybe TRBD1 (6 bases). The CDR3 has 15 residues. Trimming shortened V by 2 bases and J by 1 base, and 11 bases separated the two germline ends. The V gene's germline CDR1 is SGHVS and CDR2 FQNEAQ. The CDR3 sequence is CASSLRGQSNTEAFF. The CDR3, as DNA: TGTGCCAGCAGCTTACGCGGACAGTCGAACACTGAAGCTTTCTTT.

For the CDR3, the DNA is TGCGCCAGCAGCCCGGGCAGGGCGGATCAGCCCCAGCATTTT. It yields the protein CASSPGRADQPQHF. V and J are TRBV5-1 and TRBJ1-5; TRBD1 might be the D (5 bases). The CDR3 sequence is 14 residues long. V lost 4 bases to trimming and J lost 5 bases, with 13 bases between them. Germline CDR1 and CDR2: SGHRS and YFSETQ.

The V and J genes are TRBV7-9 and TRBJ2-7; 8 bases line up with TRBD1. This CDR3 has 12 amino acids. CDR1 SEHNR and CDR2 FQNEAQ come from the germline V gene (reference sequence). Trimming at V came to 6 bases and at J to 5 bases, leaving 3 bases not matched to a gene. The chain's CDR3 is CASRTGDHEQYF. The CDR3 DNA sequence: TGTGCCAGCAGGACAGGGGACCACGAGCAGTACTTC.

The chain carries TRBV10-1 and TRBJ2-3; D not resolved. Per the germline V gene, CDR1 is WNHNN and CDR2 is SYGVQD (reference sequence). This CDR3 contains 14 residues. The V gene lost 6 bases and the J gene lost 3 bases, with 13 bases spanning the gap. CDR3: CASSSTMGTDTQYF. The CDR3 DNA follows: TGCGCCAGCAGCTCAACAATGGGAACAGATACGCAGTATTTT.

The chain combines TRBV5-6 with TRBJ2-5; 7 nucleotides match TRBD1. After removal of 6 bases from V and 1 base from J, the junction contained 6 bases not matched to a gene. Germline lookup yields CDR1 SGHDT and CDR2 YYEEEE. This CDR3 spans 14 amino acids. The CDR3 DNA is TGTGCCAGCACCAGACGGGACAGCCAAGAGACCCAGTACTTC. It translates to CASTRRDSQETQYF.

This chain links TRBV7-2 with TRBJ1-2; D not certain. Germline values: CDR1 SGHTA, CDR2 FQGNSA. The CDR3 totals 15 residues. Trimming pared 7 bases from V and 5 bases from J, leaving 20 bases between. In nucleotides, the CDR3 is TGTGCCAGCACCACCACCCCCGGGGTAGGGTATGGCTACACCTTC. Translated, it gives CASTTTPGVGYGYTF.

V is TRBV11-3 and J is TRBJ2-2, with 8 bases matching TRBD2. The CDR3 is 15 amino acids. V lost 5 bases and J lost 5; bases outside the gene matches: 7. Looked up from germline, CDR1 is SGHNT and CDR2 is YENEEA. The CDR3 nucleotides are TGTGCCAGCAGCATCAGCAGACTAGCGACCGGGGAGCTGTTTTTT. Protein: CASSISRLATGELFF.

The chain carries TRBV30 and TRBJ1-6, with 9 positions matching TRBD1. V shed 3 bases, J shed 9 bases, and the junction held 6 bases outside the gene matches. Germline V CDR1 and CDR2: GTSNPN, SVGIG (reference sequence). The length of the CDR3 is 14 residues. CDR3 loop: CAWRQGATGSPLHF. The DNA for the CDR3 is TGTGCCTGGAGACAGGGGGCAACCGGTTCACCCCTCCACTTT.

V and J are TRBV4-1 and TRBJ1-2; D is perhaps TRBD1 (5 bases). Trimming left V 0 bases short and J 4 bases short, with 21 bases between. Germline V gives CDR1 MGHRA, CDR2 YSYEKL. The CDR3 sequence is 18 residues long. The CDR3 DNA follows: TGCGCCAGCAGCCAAGAGACGGCCCAGGGAGGAGGGTTCTATGGCTACACCTTC. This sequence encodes CASSQETAQGGGFYGYTF.

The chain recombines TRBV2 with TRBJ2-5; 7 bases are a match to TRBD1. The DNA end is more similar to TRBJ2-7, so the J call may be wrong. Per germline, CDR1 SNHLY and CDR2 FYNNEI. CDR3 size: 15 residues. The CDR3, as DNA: TGTGCCAGCACACGGGTTCCAGGACAGGCCTACGAGCAGTACTTC. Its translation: CASTRVPGQAYEQYF.

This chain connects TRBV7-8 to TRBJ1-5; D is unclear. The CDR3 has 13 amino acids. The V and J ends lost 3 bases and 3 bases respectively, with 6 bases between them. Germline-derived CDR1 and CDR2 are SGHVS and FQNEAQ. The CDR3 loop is CASSFFLNQPQHF. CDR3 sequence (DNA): TGTGCCAGCAGCTTTTTTCTCAATCAGCCCCAGCATTTT. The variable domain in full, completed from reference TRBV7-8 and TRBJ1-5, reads GAGVSQSPRYKVAKRGQDVALRCDPISGHVSLFWYQQALGQGPEFLTYFQNEAQLDKSGLPSDRFFAERPEGSVSTLKIQRTQQEDSAVYLCASSFFLNQPQHFGDGTRLSIL.

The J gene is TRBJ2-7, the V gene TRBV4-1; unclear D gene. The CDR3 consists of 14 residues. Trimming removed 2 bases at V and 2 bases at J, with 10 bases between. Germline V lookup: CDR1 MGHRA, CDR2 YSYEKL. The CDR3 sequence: CASSQSLGTYEQYF. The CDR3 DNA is TGCGCCAGCAGCCAAAGCCTAGGGACCTACGAGCAGTACTTC.

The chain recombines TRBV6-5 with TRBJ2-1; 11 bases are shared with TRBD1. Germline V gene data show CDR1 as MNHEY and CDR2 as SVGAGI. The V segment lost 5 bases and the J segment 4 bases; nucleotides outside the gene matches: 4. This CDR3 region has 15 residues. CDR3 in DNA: TGTGCCAGCAGTCCAGGGACAGGGGGATACAATGAGCAGTTCTTC. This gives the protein CASSPGTGGYNEQFF.

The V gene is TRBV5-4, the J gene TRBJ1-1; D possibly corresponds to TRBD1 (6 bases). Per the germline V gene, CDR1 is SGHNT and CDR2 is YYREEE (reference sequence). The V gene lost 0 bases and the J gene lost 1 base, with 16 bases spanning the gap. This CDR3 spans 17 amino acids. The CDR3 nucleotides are TGTGCCAGCAGCTTGGGCCCTGCCCAGGGGACGAACACTGAAGCTTTCTTT. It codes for CASSLGPAQGTNTEAFF.

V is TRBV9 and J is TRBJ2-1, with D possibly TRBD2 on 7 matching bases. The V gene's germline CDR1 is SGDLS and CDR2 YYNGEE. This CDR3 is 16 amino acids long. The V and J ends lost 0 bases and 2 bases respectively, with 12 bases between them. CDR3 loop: CASSVAEGGAYNEQFF. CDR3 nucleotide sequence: TGTGCCAGCAGCGTAGCTGAAGGGGGGGCCTACAATGAGCAGTTCTTC.